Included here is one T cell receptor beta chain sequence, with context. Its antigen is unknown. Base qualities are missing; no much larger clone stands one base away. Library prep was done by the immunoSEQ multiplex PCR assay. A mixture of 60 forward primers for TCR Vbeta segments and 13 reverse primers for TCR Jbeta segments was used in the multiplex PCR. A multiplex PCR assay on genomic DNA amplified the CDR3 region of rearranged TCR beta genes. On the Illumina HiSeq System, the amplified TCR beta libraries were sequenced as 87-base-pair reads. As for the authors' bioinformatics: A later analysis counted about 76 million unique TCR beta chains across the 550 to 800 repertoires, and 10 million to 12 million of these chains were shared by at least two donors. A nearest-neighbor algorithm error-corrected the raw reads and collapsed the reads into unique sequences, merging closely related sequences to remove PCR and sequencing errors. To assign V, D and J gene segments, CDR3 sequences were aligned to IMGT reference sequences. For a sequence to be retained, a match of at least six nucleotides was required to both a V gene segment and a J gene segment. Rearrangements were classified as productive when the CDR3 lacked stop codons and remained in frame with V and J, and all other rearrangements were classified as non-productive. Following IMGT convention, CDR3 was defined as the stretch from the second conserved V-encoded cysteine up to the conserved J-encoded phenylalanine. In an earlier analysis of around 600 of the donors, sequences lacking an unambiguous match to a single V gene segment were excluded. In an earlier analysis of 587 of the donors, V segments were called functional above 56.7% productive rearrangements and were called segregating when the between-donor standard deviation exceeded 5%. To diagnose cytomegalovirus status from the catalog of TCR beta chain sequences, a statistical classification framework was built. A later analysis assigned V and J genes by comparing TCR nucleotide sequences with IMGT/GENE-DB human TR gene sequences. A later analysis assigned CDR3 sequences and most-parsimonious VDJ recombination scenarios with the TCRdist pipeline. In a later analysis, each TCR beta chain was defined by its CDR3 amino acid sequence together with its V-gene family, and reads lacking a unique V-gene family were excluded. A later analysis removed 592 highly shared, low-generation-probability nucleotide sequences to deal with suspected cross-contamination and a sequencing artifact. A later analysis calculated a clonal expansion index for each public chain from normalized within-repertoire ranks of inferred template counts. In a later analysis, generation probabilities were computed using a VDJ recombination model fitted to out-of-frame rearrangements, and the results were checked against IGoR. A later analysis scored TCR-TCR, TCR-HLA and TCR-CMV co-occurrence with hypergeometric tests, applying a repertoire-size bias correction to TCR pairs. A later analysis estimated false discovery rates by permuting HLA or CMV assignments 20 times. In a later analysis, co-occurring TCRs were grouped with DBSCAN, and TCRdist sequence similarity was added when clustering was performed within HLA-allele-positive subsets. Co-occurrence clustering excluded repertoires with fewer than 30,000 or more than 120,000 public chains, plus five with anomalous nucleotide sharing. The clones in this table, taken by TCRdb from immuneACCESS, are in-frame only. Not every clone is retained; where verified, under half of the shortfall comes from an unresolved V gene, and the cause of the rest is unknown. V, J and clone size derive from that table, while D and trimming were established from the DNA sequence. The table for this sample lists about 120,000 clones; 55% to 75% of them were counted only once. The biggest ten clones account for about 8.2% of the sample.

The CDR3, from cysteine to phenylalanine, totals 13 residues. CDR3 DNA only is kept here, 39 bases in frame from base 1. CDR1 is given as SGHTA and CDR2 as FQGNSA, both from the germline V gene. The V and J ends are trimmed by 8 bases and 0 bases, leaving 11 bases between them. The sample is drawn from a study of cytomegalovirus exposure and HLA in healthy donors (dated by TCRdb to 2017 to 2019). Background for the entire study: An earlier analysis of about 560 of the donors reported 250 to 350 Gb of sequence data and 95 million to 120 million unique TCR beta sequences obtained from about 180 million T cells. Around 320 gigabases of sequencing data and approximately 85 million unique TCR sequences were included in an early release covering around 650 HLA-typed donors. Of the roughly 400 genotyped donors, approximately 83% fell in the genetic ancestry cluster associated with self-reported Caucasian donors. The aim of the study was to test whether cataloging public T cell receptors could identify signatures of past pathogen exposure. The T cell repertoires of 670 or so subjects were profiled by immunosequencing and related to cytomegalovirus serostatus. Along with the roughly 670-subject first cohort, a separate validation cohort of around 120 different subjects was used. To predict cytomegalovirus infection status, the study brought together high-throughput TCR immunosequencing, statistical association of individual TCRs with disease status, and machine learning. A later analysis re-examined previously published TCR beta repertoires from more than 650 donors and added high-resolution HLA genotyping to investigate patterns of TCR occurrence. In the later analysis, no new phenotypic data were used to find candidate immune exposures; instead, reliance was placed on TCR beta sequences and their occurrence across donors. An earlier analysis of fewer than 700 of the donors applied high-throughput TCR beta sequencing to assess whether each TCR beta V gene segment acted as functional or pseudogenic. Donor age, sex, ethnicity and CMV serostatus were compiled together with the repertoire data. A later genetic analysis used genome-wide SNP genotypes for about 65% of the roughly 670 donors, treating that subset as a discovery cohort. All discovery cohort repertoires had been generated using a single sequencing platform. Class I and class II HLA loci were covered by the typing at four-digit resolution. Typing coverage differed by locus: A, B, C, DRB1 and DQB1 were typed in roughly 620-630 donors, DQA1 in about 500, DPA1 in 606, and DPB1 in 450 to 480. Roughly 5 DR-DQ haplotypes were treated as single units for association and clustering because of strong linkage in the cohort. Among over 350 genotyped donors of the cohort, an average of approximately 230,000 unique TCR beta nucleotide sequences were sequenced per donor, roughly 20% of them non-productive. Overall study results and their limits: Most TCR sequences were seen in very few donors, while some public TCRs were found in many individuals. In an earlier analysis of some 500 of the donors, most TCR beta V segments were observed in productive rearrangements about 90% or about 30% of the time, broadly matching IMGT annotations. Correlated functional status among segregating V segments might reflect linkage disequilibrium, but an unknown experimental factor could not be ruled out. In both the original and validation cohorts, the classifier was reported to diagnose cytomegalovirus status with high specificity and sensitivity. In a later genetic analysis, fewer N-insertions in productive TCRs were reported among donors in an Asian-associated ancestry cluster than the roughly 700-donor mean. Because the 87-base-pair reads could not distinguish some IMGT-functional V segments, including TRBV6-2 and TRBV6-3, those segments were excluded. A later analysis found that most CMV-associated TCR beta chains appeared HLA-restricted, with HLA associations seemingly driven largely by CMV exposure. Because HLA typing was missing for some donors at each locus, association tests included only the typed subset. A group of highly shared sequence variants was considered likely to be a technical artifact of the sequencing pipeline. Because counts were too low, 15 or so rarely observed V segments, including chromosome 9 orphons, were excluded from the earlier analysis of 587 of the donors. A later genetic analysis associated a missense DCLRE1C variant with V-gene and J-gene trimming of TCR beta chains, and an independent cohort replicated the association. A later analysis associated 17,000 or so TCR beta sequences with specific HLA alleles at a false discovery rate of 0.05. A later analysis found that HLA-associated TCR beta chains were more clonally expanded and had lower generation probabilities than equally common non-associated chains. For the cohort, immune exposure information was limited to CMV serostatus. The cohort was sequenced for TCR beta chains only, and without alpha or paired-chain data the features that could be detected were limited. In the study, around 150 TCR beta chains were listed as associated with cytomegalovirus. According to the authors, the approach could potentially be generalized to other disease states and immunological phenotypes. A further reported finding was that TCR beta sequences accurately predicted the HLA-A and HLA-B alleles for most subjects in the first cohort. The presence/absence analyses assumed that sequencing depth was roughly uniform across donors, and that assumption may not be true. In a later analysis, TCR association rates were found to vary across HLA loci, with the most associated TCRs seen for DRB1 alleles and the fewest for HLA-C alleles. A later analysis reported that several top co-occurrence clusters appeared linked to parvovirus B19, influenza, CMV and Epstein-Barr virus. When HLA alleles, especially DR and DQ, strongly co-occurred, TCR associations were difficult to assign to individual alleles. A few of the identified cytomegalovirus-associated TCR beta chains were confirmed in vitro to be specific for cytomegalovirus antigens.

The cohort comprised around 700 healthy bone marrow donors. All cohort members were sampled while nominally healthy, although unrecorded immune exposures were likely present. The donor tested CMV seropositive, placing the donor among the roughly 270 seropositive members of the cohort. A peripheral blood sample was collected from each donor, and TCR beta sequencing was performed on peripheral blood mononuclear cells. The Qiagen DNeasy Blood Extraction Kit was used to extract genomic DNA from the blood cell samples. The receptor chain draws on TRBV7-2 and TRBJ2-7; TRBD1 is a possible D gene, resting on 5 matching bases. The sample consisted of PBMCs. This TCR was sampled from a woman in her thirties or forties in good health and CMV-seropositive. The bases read TGTGCCAGCGGACACCACAGCTCCTACGAGCAGTACTTC. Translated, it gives CASGHHSSYEQYF. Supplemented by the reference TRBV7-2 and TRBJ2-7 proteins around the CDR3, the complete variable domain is GAGVSQSPSNKVTEKGKDVELRCDPISGHTALYWYRQSLGQGLEFLIYFQGNSAPDKSGLPSDRFSAERTGGSVSTLTIQRTQQEDSAVYLCASGHHSSYEQYFGPGTRLTVT.